The next 18 T cell receptor beta chains were all read from a single sample in a study of OX40 agonist ivuxolimab in advanced cancers. Measured with immunoSEQ multiplex PCR; TCRdb has only the in-frame clones, and not every one. The repertoire includes 20,000 to 25,000 clones, 70% to 85% of them detected once, and 20% to 30% sits in the top ten. Sequences were derived from CD4+ or CD8+ T cells sorted from blood, sampled in a trial of the OX40 agonist ivuxolimab. The receptor source for this set is an adult with an advanced solid tumor such as melanoma, head and neck, liver or kidney cancer.

The V call is TRBV30, the J call TRBJ1-1; D not resolved. The V gene lost 0 bases and the J gene lost 7 bases, with 12 bases spanning the gap. The V gene's germline CDR1 is GTSNPN and CDR2 SVGIG (reference sequence). The CDR3 consists of 13 residues. The CDR3 nucleotides are TGTGCCTGGAGTGTACCATCGAAATATGAAGCTTTCTTT. It specifies CAWSVPSKYEAFF.

The V and J genes are TRBV6-5 and TRBJ1-2, with D unresolved. V dropped 5 bases and J dropped 4 bases, with 11 bases sitting between them. CDR1 MNHEY and CDR2 SVGAGI come from the germline V gene. The CDR3 consists of 13 residues. As DNA, the CDR3 is TGTGCCAGCAGTGAAGATGTGGGCTATGGCTACACCTTC. This translates into CASSEDVGYGYTF.

V usage is TRBV7-6 and J usage is TRBJ2-1, with 9 positions matching TRBD2. CDR1 and CDR2 from the germline V gene are SGHVS and FNYEAQ. This CDR3 is built from 17 residues. Germline trimming cut 2 bases from V and 1 base from J; bases unmatched to any gene: 6. This chain's CDR3 is CASSLLAGSGSYNEQFF. The CDR3 region has the DNA TGTGCCAGCAGCTTACTAGCGGGAAGCGGTTCCTACAATGAGCAGTTCTTC.

This chain uses TRBV5-4 with TRBJ1-2; D might be TRBD1 (6 bases). The V gene lost 3 bases and the J gene lost 6 bases, with 27 bases spanning the gap. Germline V gene data show CDR1 as SGHNT and CDR2 as YYREEE (reference sequence). The CDR3 extends over 18 amino acids. CDR3 nucleotide sequence: TGTGCCAGCAGCTCTGGGTTTTTAGCAGGGCCGTCAGGGGATGGCTACACCTTC. Its translation is CASSSGFLAGPSGDGYTF.

The chain links TRBV5-8 to TRBJ2-3, with 8 positions matching TRBD2. Trimming removed 1 base from V and 5 bases from J; junction bases left unmatched: 6. Per germline, CDR1 SGHTS and CDR2 YDEGEE. The CDR3 is 15 amino acids. DNA of the CDR3: TGTGCCAGCAGCTTGAGCGGGAGCGGGGTAGATACGCAGTATTTT. As protein: CASSLSGSGVDTQYF. Supplemented by reference TRBV5-8 and TRBJ2-3, the full variable domain reads EAGVTQSPTHLIKTRGQQATLRCSPISGHTSVYWYQQALGLGLQFLLWYDEGEERNRGNFPPRFSGRQFPNYSSELNVNALELEDSALYLCASSLSGSGVDTQYFGPGTRLTVL.

This sequence joins TRBV27 and TRBJ2-7, with 7 bases identical to TRBD2. The CDR3 runs to 14 residues. CDR1 MNHEY and CDR2 SMNVEV come from the germline V gene (reference sequence). The V gene end was trimmed by 5 bases and the J gene end by 6 bases; junction bases not matched to a gene: 10. For the CDR3, the DNA is TGTGCCAGCAGTCCCAAGAGGGAGGGGACCGAGCAGTACTTC. The encoded protein is CASSPKREGTEQYF.

With regard to this clone: This CDR3 is also generated by other DNA sequences in the sample. The V call is TRBV9, the J call TRBJ2-3; D remains unclear. V gave up 0 bases and J gave up 4 bases, with 3 bases separating them. The CDR3 has 12 residues. The germline CDR1 and CDR2 sequences are SGDLS and YYNGEE. In DNA form, the CDR3 reads TGTGCCAGCAGCGTAGGAGCAGATACGCAGTATTTT. Translation gives CASSVGADTQYF.

J is TRBJ1-3 and V is TRBV6-5, with unresolved D. This CDR3 spans 15 amino acids. CDR1 is MNHEY and CDR2 is SVGAGI in the germline V gene. Trimming cost V 4 bases and J 0 bases, with 10 bases left between them. CDR3 nucleotides: TGTGCCAGCAGTTCGATGGCAGGCTCTGGAAACACCATATATTTT. Encoded protein: CASSSMAGSGNTIYF.

The V and J genes are TRBV5-5 and TRBJ2-7; D is possibly TRBD1 or TRBD2 (7 bases each). The V and J ends lost 5 bases and 3 bases respectively, with 12 bases between them. CDR3 length equals 13 residues. Germline CDR1 SGHKS, CDR2 YYEKEE (reference sequence). The CDR3 reads CASRLRGGYEQYF. The CDR3 nucleotides read TGTGCCAGCAGGCTCAGGGGGGGCTACGAGCAGTACTTC.

This clone is categorized as large (0.1 to 1%). The chain carries TRBV30 and TRBJ2-1, with 12 bases that match TRBD1. CDR1 is GTSNPN and CDR2 is SVGIG in the germline V gene (reference sequence). The CDR3 has 14 amino acids. With V trimmed by 5 bases and J by 9 bases, 8 bases remained unmatched. In nucleotides, the CDR3 is TGTGCCTGGGGGCCCGGGACAGGGGGCTTTGAGCAGTTCTTC. This codes for CAWGPGTGGFEQFF.

V usage is TRBV4-1 and J usage is TRBJ2-3; D ambiguous. The CDR3 is 17 residues long. V was clipped by 0 bases and J by 1 base, with 14 bases between them. CDR1 and CDR2 (germline): MGHRA, YSYEKL. CDR3 protein: CASSQDLLDLGTDTQYF. The DNA for the CDR3 is TGCGCCAGCAGCCAAGATTTGCTAGACTTGGGCACAGATACGCAGTATTTT.

The V and J genes are TRBV6-4 and TRBJ2-3; 12 nucleotides line up with TRBD2. The CDR3 contains 16 residues. CDR1 MRHNA and CDR2 SNTAGT come from the germline V gene. Unmatched junction bases numbered 4, after V lost 2 bases and J lost 4 bases. In nucleotides, the CDR3 is TGTGCCAGCAGTGACGCCCTAGCGGGAGGGCCAGATACGCAGTATTTT. Encoded protein: CASSDALAGGPDTQYF.

The chain carries TRBV5-1 and TRBJ1-2; D is unresolved. With 1 base removed from V and 2 bases from J, the gap between germline ends came to 3 bases. Germline values: CDR1 SGHRS, CDR2 YFSETQ. The CDR3 consists of 12 residues. The DNA for the CDR3 is TGCGCCAGCAGCTTGCTCAACTATGGCTACACCTTC. This codes for CASSLLNYGYTF.

The rearrangement joins TRBV5-1 to TRBJ2-3; 11 positions match TRBD2. This CDR3 comprises 18 residues. V shed 2 bases and J 1 base; nucleotides not matched to a gene: 9. Germline V lookup: CDR1 SGHRS, CDR2 YFSETQ. The CDR3 reads CASSFTSGSRAGTDTQYF. The CDR3 nucleotides read TGCGCCAGCAGCTTCACTAGCGGGAGTAGGGCGGGCACAGATACGCAGTATTTT.

This clone was counted once. The rearrangement links TRBV4-1 to TRBJ2-1; 11 bases are a match to TRBD2. Germline V lookup: CDR1 MGHRA, CDR2 YSYEKL. There are 15 residues in the CDR3. The trim removed 1 base at V and 8 bases at J, leaving 4 bases unmatched. CDR3 sequence: CASSQVLAGDYEQFF. CDR3 coding DNA: TGCGCCAGCAGCCAAGTACTAGCGGGAGACTATGAGCAGTTCTTC.

The genes are TRBV9 and TRBJ2-7; 7 bases align to TRBD1. The germline V gene has CDR1 SGDLS and CDR2 YYNGEE. The junction had 12 bases not matched to a gene; V was cut back by 3 bases and J by 3 bases. The CDR3 has 16 amino acids. DNA of the CDR3: TGTGCCAGCAGCGCCGCAACAGGGGAAATCGACTACGAGCAGTACTTC. This translates into CASSAATGEIDYEQYF.

The chain recombines TRBV28 with TRBJ2-5, with D perhaps TRBD2 (6 bases). The germline V gene has CDR1 MDHEN and CDR2 SYDVKM. V lost 2 bases and J 6 bases, leaving 16 bases between the germline ends. This CDR3 comprises 15 residues. This CDR3 is CASSLGAGLPKTQYF. In DNA form, the CDR3 reads TGTGCCAGCAGTTTAGGGGCGGGACTCCCAAAGACCCAGTACTTC.

The chain joins TRBV9 to TRBJ2-7, with TRBD2 identical over 7 bases. The CDR3 spans 14 residues. The germline gives CDR1 SGDLS, CDR2 YYNGEE. V dropped 4 bases and J dropped 6; count of bases not matched to a gene: 10. The CDR3 DNA sequence: TGTGCCAGCAGCCCCTCGGCGGGAGCTGGCGAGCAGTACTTC. The encoded protein is CASSPSAGAGEQYF.